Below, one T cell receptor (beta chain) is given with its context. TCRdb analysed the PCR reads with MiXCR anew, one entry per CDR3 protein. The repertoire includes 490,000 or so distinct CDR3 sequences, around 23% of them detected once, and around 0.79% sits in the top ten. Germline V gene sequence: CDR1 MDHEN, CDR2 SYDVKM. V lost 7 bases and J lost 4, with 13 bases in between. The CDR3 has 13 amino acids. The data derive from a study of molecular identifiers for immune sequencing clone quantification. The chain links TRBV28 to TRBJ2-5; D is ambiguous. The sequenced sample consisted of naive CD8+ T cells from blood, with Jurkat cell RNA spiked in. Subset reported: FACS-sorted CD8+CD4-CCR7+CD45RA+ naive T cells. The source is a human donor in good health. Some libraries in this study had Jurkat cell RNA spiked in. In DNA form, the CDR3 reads TGTGCCAGCAACCTCCTCGGAGTAGAGACCCAGTACTTC. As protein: CASNLLGVETQYF.